This T cell receptor beta chain is drawn from a study of memory CD4+ T cells and cytomegalovirus serostatus. Trimming cost V 1 base and J 0 bases, with 10 bases left between them. The germline CDR1 and CDR2 sequences are SGHTA and FQGNSA. The CDR3 extends over 15 amino acids. Sequencing was performed with immunoSEQ multiplex PCR; in TCRdb, only in-frame clones are kept and a portion is missing. The table records under 50,000 clones, roughly 78% of them present only once. As for this clone: The target antigen is unknown. Within the sample, other DNA sequences also encode this same CDR3.

Findings of the study overall: Of 150 to 200 reported CMV TCRbeta sequences, 65 to 85 were found in memory CD4+ repertoires. Median bootstrapped AUC for CMV status was roughly 0.95 originally, 0.75 to 0.91 US-trained.

The sort gate was single viable CD3+CD4+CD8-CD45RO+ cells for memory CD4+ T cells. Serostatus was set by detecting CMV pp150, pp28, p38, p52 IgG. The clonotype was recovered from an adult in good health and CMV-seropositive. The source material was memory CD4+ T cells from blood. V is TRBV7-2 and J is TRBJ2-7; a possible D gene is TRBD2 (6 bases). The CDR3 is CASSLGPGSSYEQYF. The CDR3 nucleotides read TGTGCCAGCAGCTTAGGTCCCGGGAGCTCCTACGAGCAGTACTTC. Variable domain in full (rest from reference TRBV7-2 and TRBJ2-7): GAGVSQSPSNKVTEKGKDVELRCDPISGHTALYWYRQSLGQGLEFLIYFQGNSAPDKSGLPSDRFSAERTGGSVSTLTIQRTQQEDSAVYLCASSLGPGSSYEQYFGPGTRLTVT.